This TCR beta chain appears in the sequencing data of a study of cytomegalovirus exposure and HLA in healthy donors. Whole-study findings and limits: Clusters of TCRs from the first cohort tended to co-occur in the roughly 120 validation repertoires (as a later analysis found).

Measured with immunoSEQ multiplex PCR; TCRdb has only the in-frame clones, and not every one. The sample yields under 200,000 clones, about 81% seen once. The CDR3 consists of 15 residues. Germline assignment: CDR1 SEHNR and CDR2 FQNEAQ (reference sequence). V dropped 1 base and J dropped 2; count of bases not matched to a gene: 3. In regard to this clone: Its antigen is currently unknown.

The chain carries TRBV7-9 and TRBJ2-7; TRBD2 agrees at 9 bases. The sequence came from a woman under 40 in good health and CMV-seronegative. Sequencing was performed on PBMCs. The CDR3 coding sequence is TGTGCCAGCAGCTTAGGACTAGCGGAGACCTACGAGCAGTACTTC. This sequence encodes CASSLGLAETYEQYF.